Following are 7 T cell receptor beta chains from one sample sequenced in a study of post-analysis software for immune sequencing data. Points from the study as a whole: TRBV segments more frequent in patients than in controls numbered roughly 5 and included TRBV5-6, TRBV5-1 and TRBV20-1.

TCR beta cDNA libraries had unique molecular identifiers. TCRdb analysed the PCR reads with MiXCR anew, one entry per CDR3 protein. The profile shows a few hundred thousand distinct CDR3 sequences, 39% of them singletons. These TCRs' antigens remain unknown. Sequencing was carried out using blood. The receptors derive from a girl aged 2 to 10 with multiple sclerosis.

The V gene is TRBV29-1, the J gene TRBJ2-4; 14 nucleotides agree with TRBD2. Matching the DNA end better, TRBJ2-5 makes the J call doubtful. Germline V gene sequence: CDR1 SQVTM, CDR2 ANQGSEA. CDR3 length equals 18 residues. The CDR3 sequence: CSVERTSGGPGVSETQYF. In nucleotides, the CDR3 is TGCAGCGTTGAAAGGACTAGCGGGGGGCCGGGGGTTTCAGAGACCCAGTACTTC.

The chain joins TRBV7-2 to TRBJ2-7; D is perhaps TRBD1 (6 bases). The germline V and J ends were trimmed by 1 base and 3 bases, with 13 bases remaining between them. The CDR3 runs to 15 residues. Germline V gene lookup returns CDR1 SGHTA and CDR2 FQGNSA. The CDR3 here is CASSLGPGVNYEQYF. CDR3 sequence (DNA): TGTGCCAGCAGCTTAGGGCCAGGGGTCAACTACGAGCAGTACTTC.

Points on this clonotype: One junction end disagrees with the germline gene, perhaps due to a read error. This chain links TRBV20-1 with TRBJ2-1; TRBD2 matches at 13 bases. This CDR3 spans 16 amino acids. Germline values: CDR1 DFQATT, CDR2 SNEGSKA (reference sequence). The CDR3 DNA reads TGCAGTGCTGGAGACCTGGGACTAGCGGGGTGGAATGAGCAGTTCTTC. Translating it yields CSAGDLGLAGWNEQFF.

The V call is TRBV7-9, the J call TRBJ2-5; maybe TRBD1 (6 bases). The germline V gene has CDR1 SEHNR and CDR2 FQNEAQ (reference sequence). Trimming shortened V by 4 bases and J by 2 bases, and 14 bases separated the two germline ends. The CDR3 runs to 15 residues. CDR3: CASSSGTLTQETQYF. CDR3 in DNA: TGTGCCAGCAGCTCCGGGACACTGACTCAAGAGACCCAGTACTTC.

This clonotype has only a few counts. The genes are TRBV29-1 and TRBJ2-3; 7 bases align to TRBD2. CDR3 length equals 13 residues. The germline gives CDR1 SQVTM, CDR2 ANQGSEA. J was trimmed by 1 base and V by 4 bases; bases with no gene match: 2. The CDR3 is CSVAGRGTDTQYF. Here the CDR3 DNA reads TGCAGCGTTGCAGGGAGGGGCACAGATACGCAGTATTTT.

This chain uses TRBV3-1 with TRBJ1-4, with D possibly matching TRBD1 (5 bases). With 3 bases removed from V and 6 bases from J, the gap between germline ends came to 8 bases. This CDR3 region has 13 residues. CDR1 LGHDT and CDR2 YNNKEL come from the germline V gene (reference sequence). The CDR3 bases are TGTGCCAGCAGCCAGACAGTAGATGAAAAACTGTTTTTT. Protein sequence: CASSQTVDEKLFF.

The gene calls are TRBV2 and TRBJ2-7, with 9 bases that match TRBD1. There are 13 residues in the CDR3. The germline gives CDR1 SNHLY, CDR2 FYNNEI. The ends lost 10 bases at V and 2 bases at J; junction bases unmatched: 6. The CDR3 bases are TGTGCCACCACAGGGGGCTCCCCCTACGAGCAGTACTTC. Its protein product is CATTGGSPYEQYF. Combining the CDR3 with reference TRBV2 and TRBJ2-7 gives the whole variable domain EPEVTQTPSHQVTQMGQEVILRCVPISNHLYFYWYRQILGQKVEFLVSFYNNEISEKSEIFDDQFSVERPDGSNFTLKIRSTKLEDSAMYFCATTGGSPYEQYFGPGTRLTVT.